This TCR beta chain was sequenced during a study of cytomegalovirus exposure and HLA in healthy donors. Study-wide findings and caveats: Sequencing likely generated an artifact that appeared as a cluster of highly shared sequence variants. Later work found that TCR association rates differed between HLA loci; DRB1 had the most and HLA-C the fewest.

Concerning this clone itself: Its antigen is undetermined.

This PCR relied on a set of 60 Vbeta primers and 13 Jbeta primers. Only in-frame clones appear in the TCRdb table, and some are missing; sequencing was by immunoSEQ multiplex PCR. The data show over 130,000 clones, 61% seen once. The CDR3 runs to 15 residues. Per the germline V gene, CDR1 is MNHEY and CDR2 is SVGAGI. Germline trimming cut 4 bases from V and 6 bases from J; bases unmatched to any gene: 11. The origin of this receptor is a male donor in good health and CMV-seronegative. Source material: PBMCs. The chain employs TRBV6-5 and TRBJ2-7; 8 bases map to TRBD1. The CDR3 nucleotides are TGTGCCAGCAGTTTAGTGGAACAGGGGGACTCCGAGCAGTACTTC. It translates to CASSLVEQGDSEQYF.